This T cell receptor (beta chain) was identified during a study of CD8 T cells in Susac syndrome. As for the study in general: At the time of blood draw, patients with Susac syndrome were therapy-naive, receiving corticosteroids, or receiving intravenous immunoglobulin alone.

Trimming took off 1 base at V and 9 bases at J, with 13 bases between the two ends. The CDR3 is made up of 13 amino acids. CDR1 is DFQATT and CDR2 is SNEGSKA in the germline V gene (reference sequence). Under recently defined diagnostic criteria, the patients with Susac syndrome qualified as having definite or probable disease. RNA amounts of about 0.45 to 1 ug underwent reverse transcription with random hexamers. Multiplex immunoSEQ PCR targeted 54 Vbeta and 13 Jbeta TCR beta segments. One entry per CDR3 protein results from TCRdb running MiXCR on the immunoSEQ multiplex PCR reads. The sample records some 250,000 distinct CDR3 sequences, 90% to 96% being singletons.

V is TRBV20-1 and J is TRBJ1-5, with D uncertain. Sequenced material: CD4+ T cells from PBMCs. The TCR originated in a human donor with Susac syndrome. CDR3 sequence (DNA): TGCAGTGCTAGAGCTCAGTCCGTCTTGCCCCAGCATTTT. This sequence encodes CSARAQSVLPQHF.